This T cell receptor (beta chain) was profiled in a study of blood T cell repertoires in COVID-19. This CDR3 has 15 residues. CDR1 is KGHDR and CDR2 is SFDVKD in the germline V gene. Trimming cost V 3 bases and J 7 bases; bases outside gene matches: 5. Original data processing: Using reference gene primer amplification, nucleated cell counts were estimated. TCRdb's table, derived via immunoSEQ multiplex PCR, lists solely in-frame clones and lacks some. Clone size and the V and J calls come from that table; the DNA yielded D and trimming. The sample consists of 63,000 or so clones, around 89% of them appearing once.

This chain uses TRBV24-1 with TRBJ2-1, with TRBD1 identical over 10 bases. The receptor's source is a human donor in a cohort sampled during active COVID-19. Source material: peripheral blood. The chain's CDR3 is CATSDRQGARNEQFF. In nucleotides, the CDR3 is TGTGCCACCAGTGATCGACAGGGGGCGCGGAATGAGCAGTTCTTC.